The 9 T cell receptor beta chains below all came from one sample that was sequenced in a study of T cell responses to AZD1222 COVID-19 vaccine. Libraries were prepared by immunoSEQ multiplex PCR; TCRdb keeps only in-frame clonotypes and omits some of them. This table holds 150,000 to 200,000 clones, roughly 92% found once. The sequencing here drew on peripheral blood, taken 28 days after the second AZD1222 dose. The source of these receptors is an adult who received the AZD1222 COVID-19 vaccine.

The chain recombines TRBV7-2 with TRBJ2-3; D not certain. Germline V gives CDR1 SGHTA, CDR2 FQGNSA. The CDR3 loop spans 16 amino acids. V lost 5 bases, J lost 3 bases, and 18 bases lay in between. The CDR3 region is CASSAPGLWATDTQYF. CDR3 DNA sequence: TGTGCCAGCAGCGCCCCGGGTCTTTGGGCGACAGATACGCAGTATTTT.

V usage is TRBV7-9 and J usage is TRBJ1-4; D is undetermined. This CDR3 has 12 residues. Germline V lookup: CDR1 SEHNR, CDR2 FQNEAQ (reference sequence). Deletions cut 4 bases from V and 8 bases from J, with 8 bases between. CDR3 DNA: TGTGCCAGCAGCTCTGTCGAAGAAAAACTGTTTTTT. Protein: CASSSVEEKLFF.

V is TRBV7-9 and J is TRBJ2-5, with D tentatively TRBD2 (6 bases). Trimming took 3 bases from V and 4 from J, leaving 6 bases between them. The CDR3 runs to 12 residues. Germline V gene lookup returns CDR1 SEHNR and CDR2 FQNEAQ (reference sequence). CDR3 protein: CASSFSGETQYF. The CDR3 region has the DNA TGTGCCAGCAGCTTTAGCGGAGAGACCCAGTACTTC.

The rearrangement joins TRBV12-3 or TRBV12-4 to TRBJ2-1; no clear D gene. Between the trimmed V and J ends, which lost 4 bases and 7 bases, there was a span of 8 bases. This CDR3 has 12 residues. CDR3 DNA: TGTGCCAGCAGTTGGGCTAGGAATGAGCAGTTCTTC. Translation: CASSWARNEQFF.

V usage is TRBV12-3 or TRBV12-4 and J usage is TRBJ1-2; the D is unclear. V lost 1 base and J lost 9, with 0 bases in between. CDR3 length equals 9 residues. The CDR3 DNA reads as TGTGCCAGCAGTTTAGGCTACACCTTC. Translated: CASSLGYTF.

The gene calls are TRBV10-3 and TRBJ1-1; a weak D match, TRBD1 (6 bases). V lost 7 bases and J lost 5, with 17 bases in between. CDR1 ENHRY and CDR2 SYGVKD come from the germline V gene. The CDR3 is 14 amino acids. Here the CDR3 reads CAITGTGFSTEAFF. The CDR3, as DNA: TGTGCCATCACCGGAACAGGGTTCTCGACTGAAGCTTTCTTT.

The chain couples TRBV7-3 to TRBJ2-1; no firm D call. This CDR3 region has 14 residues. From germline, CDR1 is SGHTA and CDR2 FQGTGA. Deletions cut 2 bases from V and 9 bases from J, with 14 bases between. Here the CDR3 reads CASSLGDRHGEQFF. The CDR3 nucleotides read TGTGCCAGCAGCTTAGGCGATCGTCACGGTGAGCAGTTCTTC.

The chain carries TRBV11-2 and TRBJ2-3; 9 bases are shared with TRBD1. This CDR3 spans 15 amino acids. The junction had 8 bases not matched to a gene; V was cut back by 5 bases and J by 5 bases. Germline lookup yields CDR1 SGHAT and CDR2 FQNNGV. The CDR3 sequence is CASSRRTGVVDTQYF. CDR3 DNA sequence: TGTGCCAGCAGCCGTAGGACAGGGGTCGTAGATACGCAGTATTTT.

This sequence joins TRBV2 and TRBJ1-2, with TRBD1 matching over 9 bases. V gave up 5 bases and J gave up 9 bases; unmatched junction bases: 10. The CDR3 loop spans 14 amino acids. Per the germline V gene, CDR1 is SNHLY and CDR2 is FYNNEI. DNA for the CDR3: TGTGCCAGCAGTACGACAGGGGGAGATGCGCGCTACACCTTC. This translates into CASSTTGGDARYTF.